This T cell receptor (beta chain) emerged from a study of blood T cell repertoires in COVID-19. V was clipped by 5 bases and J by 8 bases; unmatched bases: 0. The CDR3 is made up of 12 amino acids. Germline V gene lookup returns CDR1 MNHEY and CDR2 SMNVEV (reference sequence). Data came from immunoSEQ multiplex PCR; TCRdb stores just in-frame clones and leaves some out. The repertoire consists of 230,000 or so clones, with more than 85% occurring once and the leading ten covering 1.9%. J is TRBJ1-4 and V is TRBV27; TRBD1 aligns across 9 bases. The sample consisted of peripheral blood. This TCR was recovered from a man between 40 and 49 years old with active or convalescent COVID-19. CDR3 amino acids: CASSGQGEKLFF. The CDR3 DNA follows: TGTGCCAGCAGTGGACAGGGGGAAAAACTGTTTTTT.